The rows below give T cell receptor beta chains drawn from one sample of a study of blood T cell repertoires in COVID-19. The data were produced by immunoSEQ multiplex PCR, yet TCRdb's version contains in-frame clones alone and is incomplete. In the table there are tens of thousands of clones, over 70% of which are singletons. The sequencing input was peripheral blood. These receptors were taken from a woman older than 75 with acute or convalescent COVID-19. Each CDR3 is given without its conserved first and last residue.

TRBJ1-5 | 12 | TRBV5-4 | ASSLAGVEQPQH
TRBJ2-2 | 13 | TRBV7-9 | ASSDYPSGTGELF
TRBJ1-1 | 11 | TRBV29-1 | SVDSLGAAEAF
TRBJ1-5 | 16 | TRBV6-1 | ASSARGGGTGGNQPQH
TRBJ2-7 | 11 | TRBV9 | ASSPPSSYEQY
TRBJ2-1 | 14 | TRBV19 | ASRTSGRGAYNEQF
TRBJ1-1 | 10 | TRBV29-1 | SVDKAGREAF
TRBJ2-1 | 13 | TRBV7-2 | ASSLAGGYNNEQF
TRBJ1-1 | 11 | TRBV14 | ASSRNRLGEAF
TRBJ2-7 | 10 | TRBV30 | AWSVGSLEQY
TRBJ2-3 | 12 | TRBV19 | ATSSGRPTDTQY
TRBJ1-2 | 10 | TRBV11-2 | ASSRTGVGYT
TRBJ1-1 | 11 | TRBV3-1/TRBV3-2 | ASSWGDNTEAF
TRBJ2-7 | 16 | TRBV13 | ASSLVGTGRVRRYEQY
TRBJ2-7 | 13 | TRBV2 | ASSARTSGRYEQY
TRBJ1-6 | 12 | TRBV7-9 | ASSLVGLHSPLH
TRBJ1-2 | 14 | TRBV19 | ANRTGQGARDYGYT
TRBJ1-2 | 12 | TRBV6-6 | ASSSPGLTGGYT
TRBJ1-3 | 14 | TRBV29-1 | SAQGDRGPRGNTIY
TRBJ2-2 | 12 | TRBV29-1 | SVDGRGSTGELF
TRBJ2-7 | 10 | TRBV28 | ASSPLGFEQY
TRBJ2-5 | 13 | TRBV28 | ASSLLGTAQETQY
TRBJ1-1 | 12 | TRBV30 | AWSPWTANTEAF
TRBJ2-7 | 10 | TRBV6-6 | ASSPAGGEQY
TRBJ2-1 | 13 | TRBV6-4 | ASSPSGTPYNEQF
TRBJ2-5 | 14 | TRBV7-2 | VSSLGGAGGKETQY
TRBJ1-1 | 10 | TRBV7-2 | ASSFGQRKAF
TRBJ1-3 | 10 | TRBV30 | AWSSSGNTIY
TRBJ1-1 | 13 | TRBV3-1/TRBV3-2 | ASSQDLIRGTEAF
TRBJ1-3 | 12 | TRBV9 | ASSVDGRGNTIY
TRBJ1-6 | 14 | TRBV28 | ASSHRESSYNSPLH
TRBJ2-1 | 14 | TRBV19 | ASSPGAGVGYNEQF
TRBJ2-1 | 14 | TRBV5-1 | ASSETGTRTYNEQF
TRBJ2-1 | 16 | TRBV6-2/TRBV6-3 | ASSPFVPSSSRMREQF
TRBJ1-5 | 12 | TRBV19 | ASSGGHLNQPQH
TRBJ1-1 | 15 | TRBV9 | ASSGAGGGGPNTEAF
TRBJ2-5 | 12 | TRBV18 | ASSPQGKRETQY
TRBJ2-6 | 13 | TRBV6-5 | ASREGGSGANVLT